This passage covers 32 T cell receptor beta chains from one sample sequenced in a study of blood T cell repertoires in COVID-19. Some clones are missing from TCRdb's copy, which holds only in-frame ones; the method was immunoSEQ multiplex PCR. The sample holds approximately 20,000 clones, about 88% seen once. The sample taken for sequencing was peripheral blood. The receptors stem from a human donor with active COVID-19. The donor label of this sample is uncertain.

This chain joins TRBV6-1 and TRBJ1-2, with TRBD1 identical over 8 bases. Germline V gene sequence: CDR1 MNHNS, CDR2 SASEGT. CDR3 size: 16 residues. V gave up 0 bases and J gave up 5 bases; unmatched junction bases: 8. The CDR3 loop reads CASSEARQGAGYGYTF. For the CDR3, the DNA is TGTGCCAGCAGTGAAGCGCGGCAGGGGGCTGGGTATGGCTACACCTTC.

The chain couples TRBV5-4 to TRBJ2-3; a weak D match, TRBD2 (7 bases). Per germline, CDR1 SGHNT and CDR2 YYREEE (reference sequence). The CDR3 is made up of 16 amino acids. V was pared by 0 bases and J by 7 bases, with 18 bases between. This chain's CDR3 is CASSLGGGGDLNTQYF. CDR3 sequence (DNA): TGTGCCAGCAGCTTGGGCGGCGGGGGCGATTTGAATACGCAGTATTTT.

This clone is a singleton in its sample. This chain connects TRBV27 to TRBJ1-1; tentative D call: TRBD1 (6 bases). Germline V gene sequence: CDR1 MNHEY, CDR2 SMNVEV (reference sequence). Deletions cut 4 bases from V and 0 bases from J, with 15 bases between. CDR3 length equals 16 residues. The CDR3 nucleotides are TGTGCCAGCAGTTCCCAAGGACAGTTAATGAACACTGAAGCTTTCTTT. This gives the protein CASSSQGQLMNTEAFF.

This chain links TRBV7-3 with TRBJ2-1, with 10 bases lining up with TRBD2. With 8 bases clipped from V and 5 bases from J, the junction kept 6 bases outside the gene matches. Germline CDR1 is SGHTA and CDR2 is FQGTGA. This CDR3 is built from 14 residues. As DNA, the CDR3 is TGTGCCAGCTCGAGCGGGGGGGTTAACAATGAGCAGTTCTTC. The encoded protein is CASSSGGVNNEQFF.

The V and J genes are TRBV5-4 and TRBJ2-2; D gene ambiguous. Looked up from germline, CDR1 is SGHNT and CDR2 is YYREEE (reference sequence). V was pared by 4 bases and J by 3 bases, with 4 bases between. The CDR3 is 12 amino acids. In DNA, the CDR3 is TGTGCCAGCAGCACGGACACCGGGGAGCTGTTTTTT. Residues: CASSTDTGELFF.

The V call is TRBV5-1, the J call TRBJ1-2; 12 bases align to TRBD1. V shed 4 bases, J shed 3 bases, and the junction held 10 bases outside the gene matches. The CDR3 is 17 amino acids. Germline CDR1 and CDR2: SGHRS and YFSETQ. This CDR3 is CASSLGQGAGGDYGYTF. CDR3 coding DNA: TGCGCCAGCAGCCTGGGACAGGGGGCAGGCGGGGACTATGGCTACACCTTC.

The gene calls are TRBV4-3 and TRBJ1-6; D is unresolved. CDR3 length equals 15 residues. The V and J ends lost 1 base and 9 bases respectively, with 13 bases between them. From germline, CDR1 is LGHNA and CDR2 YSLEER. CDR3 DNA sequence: TGCGCCAGCAGCCAAGGTGCCGGGATGGGTTCACCCCTCCACTTT. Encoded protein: CASSQGAGMGSPLHF.

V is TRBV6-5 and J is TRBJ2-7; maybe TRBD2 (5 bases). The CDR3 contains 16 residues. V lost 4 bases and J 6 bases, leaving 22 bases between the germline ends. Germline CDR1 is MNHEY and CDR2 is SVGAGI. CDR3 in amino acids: CASSSKTRGFLTEQYF. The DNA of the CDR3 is TGTGCCAGCAGTTCTAAAACGCGCGGGTTCCTAACCGAGCAGTACTTC.

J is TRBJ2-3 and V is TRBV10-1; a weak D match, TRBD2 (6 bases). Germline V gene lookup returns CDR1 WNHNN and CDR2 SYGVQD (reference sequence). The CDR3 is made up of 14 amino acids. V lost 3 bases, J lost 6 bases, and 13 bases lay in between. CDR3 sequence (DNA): TGCGCCAGCAGTGACGGGGGAAAGGCGGATACGCAGTATTTT. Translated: CASSDGGKADTQYF.

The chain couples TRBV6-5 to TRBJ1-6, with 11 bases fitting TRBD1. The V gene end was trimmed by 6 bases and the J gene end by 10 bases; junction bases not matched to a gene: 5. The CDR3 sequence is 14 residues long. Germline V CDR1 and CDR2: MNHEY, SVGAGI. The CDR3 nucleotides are TGTGCCAGCAGGTCGGGACAGGGGGGATCACCCCTCCACTTT. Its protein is CASRSGQGGSPLHF.

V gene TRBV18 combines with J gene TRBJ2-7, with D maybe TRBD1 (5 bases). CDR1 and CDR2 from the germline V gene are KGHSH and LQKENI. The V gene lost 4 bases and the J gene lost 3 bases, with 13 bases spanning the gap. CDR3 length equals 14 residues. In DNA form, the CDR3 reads TGTGCCAGCTCACAGCTCCAGGGTCGCTACGAGCAGTACTTC. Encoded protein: CASSQLQGRYEQYF. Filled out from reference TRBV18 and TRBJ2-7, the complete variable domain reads NAGVMQNPRHLVRRRGQEARLRCSPMKGHSHVYWYRQLPEEGLKFMVYLQKENIIDESGMPKERFSAEFPKEGPSILRIQQVVRGDSAAYFCASSQLQGRYEQYFGPGTRLTVT.

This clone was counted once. CDR3 nucleotide sequence: TGTGCCAGCAGCGTAGGGGCAGGGGGTCTTGAAAAACTGTTTTTT. As protein: CASSVGAGGLEKLFF. The V and J genes are TRBV9 and TRBJ1-4, with 7 bases that match TRBD1. V gave up 0 bases and J gave up 7 bases; unmatched junction bases: 6. Looked up from germline, CDR1 is SGDLS and CDR2 is YYNGEE. This CDR3 has 15 residues.

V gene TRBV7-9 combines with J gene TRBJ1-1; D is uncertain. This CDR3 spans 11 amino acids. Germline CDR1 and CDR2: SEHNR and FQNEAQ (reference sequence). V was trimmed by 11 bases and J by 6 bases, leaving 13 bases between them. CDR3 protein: CAGERVAEAFF. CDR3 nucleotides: TGTGCCGGGGAGCGGGTGGCTGAAGCTTTCTTT. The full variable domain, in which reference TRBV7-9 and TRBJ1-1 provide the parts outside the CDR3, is DTGVSQNPRHKITKRGQNVTFRCDPISEHNRLYWYRQTLGQGPEFLTYFQNEAQLEKSRLLSDRFSAERPKGSFSTLEIQRTEQGDSAMYLCAGERVAEAFFGQGTRLTVV.

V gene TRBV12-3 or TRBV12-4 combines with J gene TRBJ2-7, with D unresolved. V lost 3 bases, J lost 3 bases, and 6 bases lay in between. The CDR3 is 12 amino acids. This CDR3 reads CASSFGGYEQYF. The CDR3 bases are TGTGCCAGCAGTTTCGGCGGCTACGAGCAGTACTTC.

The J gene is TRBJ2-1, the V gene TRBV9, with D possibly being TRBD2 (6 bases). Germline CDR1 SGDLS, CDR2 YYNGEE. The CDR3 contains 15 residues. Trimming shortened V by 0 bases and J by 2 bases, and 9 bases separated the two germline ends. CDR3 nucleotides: TGTGCCAGCAGCGTAGCGGGAGCCGCCTACAATGAGCAGTTCTTC. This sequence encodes CASSVAGAAYNEQFF.

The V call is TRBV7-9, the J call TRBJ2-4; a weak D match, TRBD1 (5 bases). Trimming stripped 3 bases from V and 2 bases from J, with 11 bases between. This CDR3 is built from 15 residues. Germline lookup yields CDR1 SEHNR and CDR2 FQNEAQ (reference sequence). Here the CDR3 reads CASSFGRVTKNIQYF. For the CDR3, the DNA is TGTGCCAGCAGCTTCGGCAGGGTGACCAAAAACATTCAGTACTTC.

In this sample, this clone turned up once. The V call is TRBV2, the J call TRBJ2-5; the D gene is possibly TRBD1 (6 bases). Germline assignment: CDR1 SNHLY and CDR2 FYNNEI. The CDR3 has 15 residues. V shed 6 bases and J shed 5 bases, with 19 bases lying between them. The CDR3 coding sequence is TGTGCCAGCAGGGGGAACAGGGCCCGTGGTGAGACCCAGTACTTC. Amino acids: CASRGNRARGETQYF.

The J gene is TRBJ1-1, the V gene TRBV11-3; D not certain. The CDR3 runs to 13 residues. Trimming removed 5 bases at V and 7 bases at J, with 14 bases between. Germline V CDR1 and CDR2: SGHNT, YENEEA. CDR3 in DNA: TGTGCCAGCAGCCGGGATGGGGTACGTGAAGCTTTCTTT. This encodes CASSRDGVREAFF. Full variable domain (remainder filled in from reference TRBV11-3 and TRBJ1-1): EAGVVQSPRYKIIEKKQPVAFWCNPISGHNTLYWYLQNLGQGPELLIRYENEEAVDDSQLPKDRFSAERLKGVDSTLKIQPAELGDSAVYLCASSRDGVREAFFGQGTRLTVV.

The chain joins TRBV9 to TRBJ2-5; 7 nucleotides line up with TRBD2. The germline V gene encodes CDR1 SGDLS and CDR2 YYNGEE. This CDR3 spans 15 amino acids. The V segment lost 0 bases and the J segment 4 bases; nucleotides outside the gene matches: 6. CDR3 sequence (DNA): TGTGCCAGCAGCGTAGACTCAGGGAGGGGAGAGACCCAGTACTTC. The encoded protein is CASSVDSGRGETQYF.

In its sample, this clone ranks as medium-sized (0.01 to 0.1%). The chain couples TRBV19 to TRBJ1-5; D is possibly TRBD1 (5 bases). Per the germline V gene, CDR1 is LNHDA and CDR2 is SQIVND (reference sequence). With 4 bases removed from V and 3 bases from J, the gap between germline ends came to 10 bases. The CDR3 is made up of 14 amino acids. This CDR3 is CASSTDSYNQPQHF. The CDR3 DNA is TGTGCCAGTAGTACCGACAGTTACAATCAGCCCCAGCATTTT.

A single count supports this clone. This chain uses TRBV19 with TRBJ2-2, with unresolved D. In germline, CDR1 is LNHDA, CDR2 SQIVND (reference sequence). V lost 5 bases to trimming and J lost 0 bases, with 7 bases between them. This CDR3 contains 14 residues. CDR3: CASSVASNTGELFF. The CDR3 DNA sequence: TGTGCCAGTAGTGTGGCCTCGAACACCGGGGAGCTGTTTTTT.

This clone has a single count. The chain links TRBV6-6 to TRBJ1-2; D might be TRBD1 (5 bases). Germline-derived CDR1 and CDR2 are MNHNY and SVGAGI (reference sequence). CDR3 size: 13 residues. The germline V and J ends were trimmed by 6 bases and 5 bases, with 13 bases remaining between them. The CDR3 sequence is CASSSTDQYGYTF. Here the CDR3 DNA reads TGTGCCAGCAGCTCGACAGACCAGTATGGCTACACCTTC.

CDR3 in DNA: TGTGCCACCAGCAGAGTTTCGGGAGGGCTTGCCAATCAGCCCCAGCATTTT. It yields the protein CATSRVSGGLANQPQHF. V gene TRBV15 combines with J gene TRBJ1-5; D ambiguous. The CDR3 length is 17 residues. Germline loops: CDR1 LNHNV, CDR2 YYDKDF (reference sequence). V dropped 1 base and J dropped 3 bases, with 16 bases sitting between them.

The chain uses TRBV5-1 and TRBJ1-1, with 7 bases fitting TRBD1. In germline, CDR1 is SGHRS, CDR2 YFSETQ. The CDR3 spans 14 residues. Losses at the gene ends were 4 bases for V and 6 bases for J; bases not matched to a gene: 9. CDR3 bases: TGCGCCAGCAGCCACTCGACAGGGACGCCTGAAGCTTTCTTT. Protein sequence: CASSHSTGTPEAFF. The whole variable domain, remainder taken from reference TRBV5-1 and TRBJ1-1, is KAGVTQTPRYLIKTRGQQVTLSCSPISGHRSVSWYQQTPGQGLQFLFEYFSETQRNKGNFPGRFSGRQFSNSRSEMNVSTLELGDSALYLCASSHSTGTPEAFFGQGTRLTVV.

The CDR3 DNA reads as TGTGCCAGCAGTCCAGGGTTCTCCGAGCAGTACTTC. This encodes CASSPGFSEQYF. The chain links TRBV28 to TRBJ2-7, with D tentatively TRBD1 (5 bases). Germline CDR1 is MDHEN and CDR2 is SYDVKM. This CDR3 is built from 12 residues. Trimming took 5 bases from V and 6 from J, leaving 11 bases between them.

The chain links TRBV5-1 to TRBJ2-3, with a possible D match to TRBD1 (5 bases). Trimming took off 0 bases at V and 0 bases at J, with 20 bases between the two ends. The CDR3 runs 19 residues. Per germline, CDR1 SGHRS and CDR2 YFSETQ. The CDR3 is CASSLAYLGQATSTDTQYF. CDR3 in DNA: TGCGCCAGCAGCTTGGCTTACCTGGGGCAGGCCACTAGCACAGATACGCAGTATTTT. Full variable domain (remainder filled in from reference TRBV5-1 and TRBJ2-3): KAGVTQTPRYLIKTRGQQVTLSCSPISGHRSVSWYQQTPGQGLQFLFEYFSETQRNKGNFPGRFSGRQFSNSRSEMNVSTLELGDSALYLCASSLAYLGQATSTDTQYFGPGTRLTVL.

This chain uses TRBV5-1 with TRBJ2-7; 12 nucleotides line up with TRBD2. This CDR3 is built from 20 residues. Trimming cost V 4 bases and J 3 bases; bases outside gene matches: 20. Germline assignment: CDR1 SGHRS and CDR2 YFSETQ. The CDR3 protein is CASSPAGTGVTSGSIYEQYF. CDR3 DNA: TGCGCCAGCAGCCCGGCCGGGACAGGGGTGACTAGCGGGAGTATCTACGAGCAGTACTTC.

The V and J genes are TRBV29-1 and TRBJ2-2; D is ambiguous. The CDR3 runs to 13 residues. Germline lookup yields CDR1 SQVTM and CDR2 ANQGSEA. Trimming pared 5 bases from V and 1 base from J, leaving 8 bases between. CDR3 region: CSVSRENTGELFF. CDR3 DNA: TGCAGCGTTAGCCGTGAGAACACCGGGGAGCTGTTTTTT.

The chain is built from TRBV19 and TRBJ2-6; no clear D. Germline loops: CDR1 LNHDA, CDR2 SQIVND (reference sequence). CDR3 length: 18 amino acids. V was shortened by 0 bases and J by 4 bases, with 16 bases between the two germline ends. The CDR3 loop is CASSIDRFQSSGANVLTF. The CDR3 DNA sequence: TGTGCCAGTAGTATAGATCGGTTTCAATCGTCCGGGGCCAACGTCCTGACTTTC. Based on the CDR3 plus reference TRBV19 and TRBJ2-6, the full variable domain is DGGITQSPKYLFRKEGQNVTLSCEQNLNHDAMYWYRQDPGQGLRLIYYSQIVNDFQKGDIAEGYSVSREKKESFPLTVTSAQKNPTAFYLCASSIDRFQSSGANVLTFGAGSRLTVL.

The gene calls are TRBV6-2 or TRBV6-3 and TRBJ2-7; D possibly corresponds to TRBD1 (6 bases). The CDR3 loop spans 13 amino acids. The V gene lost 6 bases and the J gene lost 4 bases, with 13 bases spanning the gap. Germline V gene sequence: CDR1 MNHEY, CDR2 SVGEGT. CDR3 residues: CASSRGHQYEQYF. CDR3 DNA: TGTGCCAGCAGCCGGGGACATCAGTACGAGCAGTACTTC.

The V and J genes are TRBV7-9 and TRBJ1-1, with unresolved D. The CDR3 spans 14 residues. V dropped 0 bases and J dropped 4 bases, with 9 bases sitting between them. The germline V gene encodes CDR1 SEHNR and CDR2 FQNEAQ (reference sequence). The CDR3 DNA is TGTGCCAGCAGCTTAGCGCGCGAGGCCACTGAAGCTTTCTTT. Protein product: CASSLAREATEAFF.

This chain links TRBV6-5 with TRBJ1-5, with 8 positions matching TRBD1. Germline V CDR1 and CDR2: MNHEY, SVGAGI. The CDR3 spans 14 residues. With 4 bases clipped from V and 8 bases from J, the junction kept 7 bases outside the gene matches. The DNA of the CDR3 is TGTGCCAGCAGTTCCCAGGGGGCGGGTGAGCCCCAGCATTTT. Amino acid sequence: CASSSQGAGEPQHF.